This T cell receptor (beta chain) was identified in a study of T cells after yellow fever vaccination. Findings of the study overall: High-abundance clonotypes from the bulk population could contaminate FACS-sorted repertoires.

Turning to this clonotype: Its antigen is unidentified.

TCRdb reprocessed the 5' RACE reads with MiXCR, giving one entry per CDR3 protein. The table has some 320,000 distinct CDR3 sequences, about 10% seen once. The V segment lost 2 bases and the J segment 5 bases; nucleotides outside the gene matches: 5. This CDR3 contains 14 residues. Germline-derived CDR1 and CDR2 are MNHEY and SVGAGI. The sequence was collected from a man aged 18 to 30 who received the YFV17D yellow fever vaccine. The rearrangement links TRBV6-5 to TRBJ2-5; 7 bases agree with TRBD2. The material was CD4+ T cells sorted from PBMCs, obtained 45 days after the yellow fever booster vaccination. The CDR3 loop reads CASSYVAGRETQYF. The DNA of the CDR3 is TGTGCCAGCAGTTACGTAGCGGGCCGCGAGACCCAGTACTTC.